Presented here are 13 T cell receptor beta chains from one specimen sequenced in a study of OX40 agonist ivuxolimab in advanced cancers. Repertoires were generated with immunoSEQ multiplex PCR, while TCRdb's copy carries only in-frame clones and drops some. The sample consists of 59,000 or so clones, approximately 80% of them appearing once. The sequencing used CD4+ or CD8+ T cells sorted from blood, collected in a trial of the OX40 agonist ivuxolimab. Every receptor here comes from an adult with an advanced solid tumor such as melanoma, head and neck, liver or kidney cancer.

V and J are TRBV19 and TRBJ1-4; D is unclear. Trimming shortened V by 3 bases and J by 3 bases, and 14 bases separated the two germline ends. This CDR3 comprises 16 residues. Germline CDR1 reads LNHDA; CDR2 reads SQIVND (reference sequence). The CDR3 nucleotides read TGTGCCAGTAGTATCTCGGGAACACGGGCTAATGAAAAACTGTTTTTT. Its protein is CASSISGTRANEKLFF.

This clone was observed a single time. This chain joins TRBV21-1 and TRBJ1-6; TRBD1 is the table's D call, not checked against the DNA. TRBV21-1 counts as a pseudogene. This CDR3 is 17 amino acids long. The CDR3 is CASSKRGDRNYNSPLHF. CDR3 coding DNA: TGTGCCAGCAGCAAAAGGGGGGACAGAAACTATAATTCACCCCTCCACTTT.

In DNA, the CDR3 is TGCGCCAGCAGCCAAGATCTTCGGAACTATGGCTACACCTTC. Translation gives CASSQDLRNYGYTF. The V and J genes are TRBV4-1 and TRBJ1-2; D is ambiguous. The germline gives CDR1 MGHRA, CDR2 YSYEKL. Trimming removed 0 bases at V and 2 bases at J, with 7 bases between. The CDR3 runs 14 residues.

In this sample, this clone turned up a few times. V is TRBV7-2 and J is TRBJ1-1; D might be TRBD1 (5 bases). CDR3 length: 17 amino acids. The V end was cut by 2 bases, the J end by 5 bases, with 21 bases between. CDR1 SGHTA and CDR2 FQGNSA come from the germline V gene. The CDR3 region has the DNA TGTGCCAGCAGCTTACGGGCTTTTCAAGGGGCAGGGACTGAAGCTTTCTTT. It specifies CASSLRAFQGAGTEAFF.

This clone was observed once. This chain uses TRBV18 with TRBJ1-1, with D maybe TRBD1 (5 bases). The CDR3 covers 13 residues. The germline V gene encodes CDR1 KGHSH and CDR2 LQKENI. Trimming took 3 bases from V and 5 from J, leaving 10 bases between them. The CDR3 here is CASSPLGGTEAFF. The DNA of the CDR3 is TGTGCCAGCTCACCGCTCGGGGGGACTGAAGCTTTCTTT.

The CDR3 bases are TGCGCCAGCAGCCGAGGGACAGGGCCAAATCAGCCCCAGCATTTT. Amino acids: CASSRGTGPNQPQHF. J is TRBJ1-5 and V is TRBV4-1; 9 bases match TRBD1. V was pared by 4 bases and J by 4 bases, with 5 bases of the junction left unmatched. The CDR3 is made up of 15 amino acids. Germline V CDR1 and CDR2: MGHRA, YSYEKL.

This clone was counted between two and nine times. The rearrangement uses TRBV7-8 and TRBJ1-4; the D gene is possibly TRBD1 (5 bases). V lost 5 bases and J 12 bases, leaving 10 bases between the germline ends. Per the germline V gene, CDR1 is SGHVS and CDR2 is FQNEAQ. The CDR3 has 11 residues. CDR3 residues: CASSPQGELFF. As DNA, the CDR3 is TGTGCCAGCAGCCCGCAGGGAGAACTGTTTTTT.

This clone appeared a single time. The chain uses TRBV4-1 and TRBJ1-2; perhaps TRBD1 as D (6 bases). There are 15 residues in the CDR3. From germline, CDR1 is MGHRA and CDR2 YSYEKL. V lost 4 bases, J lost 4 bases, and 16 bases lay in between. CDR3: CASSPSSDSPYGYTF. The CDR3 nucleotides are TGCGCCAGCAGCCCGTCTTCGGACAGCCCCTATGGCTACACCTTC.

This chain connects TRBV11-3 to TRBJ2-3; D remains unclear. This CDR3 has 14 residues. From germline, CDR1 is SGHNT and CDR2 YENEEA. Trimming took off 2 bases at V and 0 bases at J, with 6 bases between the two ends. The CDR3 reads CASSLRASTDTQYF. CDR3 nucleotides: TGTGCCAGCAGCTTACGGGCGAGCACAGATACGCAGTATTTT.

Notes on this clone: The junction departs from germline at one end; a sequencing error may be responsible. This chain uses TRBV2 with TRBJ2-4; D could derive from TRBD1 or TRBD2 (5 bases each). CDR1 is SNHLY and CDR2 is FYNNEI in the germline V gene. There are 13 residues in the CDR3. Written as DNA, the CDR3 is TGTGCCAGCAGTGAAGCGCTAACGGACGAGGGGAACTTC. Translated: CASSEALTDEGNF.

This rearrangement joins TRBV5-1 to TRBJ2-3, with 14 bases matching TRBD2. The CDR3 has 18 residues. The germline gives CDR1 SGHRS, CDR2 YFSETQ. V dropped 4 bases and J dropped 0; count of bases not matched to a gene: 7. CDR3 amino acids: CASSRGLAGGGSTDTQYF. The CDR3 bases are TGCGCCAGCAGCCGAGGACTAGCGGGAGGAGGGAGCACAGATACGCAGTATTTT.

The V and J genes are TRBV2 and TRBJ2-1, with a tentative D call TRBD1 (5 bases). CDR3 length: 13 residues. CDR1 and CDR2 from the germline V gene are SNHLY and FYNNEI. V was shortened by 4 bases and J by 4 bases, with 8 bases between the two germline ends. This chain's CDR3 is CASSAQGYNEQFF. Here the CDR3 DNA reads TGTGCCAGCAGTGCCCAGGGATACAATGAGCAGTTCTTC.

The table lists this clone with a count of one. The V gene is TRBV27, the J gene TRBJ1-3; maybe TRBD1 (6 bases). V dropped 7 bases and J dropped 2 bases, with 12 bases sitting between them. The CDR3 extends over 14 amino acids. Per germline, CDR1 MNHEY and CDR2 SMNVEV (reference sequence). The CDR3 DNA reads TGTGCCAGCAAGGGGGGACGGGCTGGAAACACCATATATTTT. Translated, it gives CASKGGRAGNTIYF.